The subject of this entry is one T cell receptor beta chain. What antigen it recognizes has not been identified. Base qualities are missing; no much larger clone stands one base away. Patients with autoimmune disease history or receiving systemic immunosuppression were excluded from the trial. Peripheral blood for TCR sequencing was drawn from every dose cohort at baseline, at cycle 4 day 1 and at cycle 7 day 1. The samples were drawn from a first-in-human, open-label, multicenter phase I dose-escalation trial of ivuxolimab. Adults with locally advanced or metastatic melanoma, renal cell, hepatocellular, or head and neck squamous cell carcinoma were enrolled in the trial. Before TCR sequencing, CD4+ T cells and CD8+ T cells were sorted from peripheral blood as separate populations. This entry belongs to a study of OX40 agonist ivuxolimab in advanced cancers. About the study as a whole: The costimulatory receptor OX40 (CD134) was targeted by ivuxolimab, a fully human IgG2 agonistic monoclonal antibody. Patients were allowed to have had prior anti-PD-1, anti-PD-L1 or anti-CTLA-4 therapy, and around two fifths of the dose-escalation patients had been treated with checkpoint inhibitors. Intravenous ivuxolimab was administered to patients every 2 weeks at six dose levels: 0.01, 0.1, 0.3, 1.5, 3 and 10 mg/kg. The dose-escalation cohort was about 83% male with a mean age of roughly 60 years, ranging from roughly 20 to 85. The purpose of peripheral TCRbeta sequencing was to test whether ivuxolimab changed TCR sequence diversity and led to clonal T-cell expansion. Of the approximately 50 dose-escalation patients, hepatocellular carcinoma was present in 19, melanoma in around 15, renal cell carcinoma in 9 and head and neck cancer in 9. The monotherapy dose-escalation portion (N of about 49 patients) of the phase I ivuxolimab trial is reported in the paper. Partial responses were achieved by three dose-escalation patients, of whom one had hepatocellular carcinoma and two had cutaneous melanoma.

The paper's findings and limits, for the study overall: The antigen specificity of the peripheral T cells that underwent clonal expansion was not determined. Low levels of normalized T-cell clonal expansion were also seen in some patients who did not respond. At doses of 0.1 to 3.0 mg/kg, clonal expansion of both CD4+ and CD8+ blood T cells was observed from baseline to week 6. In the 0.1-3.0 mg/kg groups, partial responders were among the patients with the lowest normalized peripheral clonal expansion, particularly in CD8+ T cells. On average, CD8+ T cells showed more expanded clones than CD4+ T cells after ivuxolimab.

Reading from cysteine to phenylalanine, the CDR3 counts 15 amino acids. Only CDR3 DNA remains: 45 bases, in frame from the first base. V lost 3 bases and J lost 4 bases; the stretch between them is 14 bases long. CDR1 is given as SGHNT and CDR2 as YENEEA, both from the germline V gene. To sequence the TCRbeta CDR3 region, genomic DNA was isolated from the sorted cells. The immunoSEQ Assay was used to sequence the TCRbeta CDR3 regions. As stored in TCRdb, this immuneACCESS dataset retains in-frame rearrangements with V and J assigned. A fraction of the clones does not appear; measured against another copy, unresolved V genes explain less than half of the discrepancy, and the remainder lacks a known reason. In all, the sample holds 90,000 to 95,000 clones, and around 87% of those were seen once. The ten largest clonotypes hold roughly 4.9% of the sample.

The specimen was CD4+ or CD8+ T cells sorted from blood, collected in a trial of the OX40 agonist ivuxolimab. The clonotype comes from an adult with an advanced solid tumor such as melanoma, head and neck, liver or kidney cancer. The chain employs TRBV11-3 and TRBJ2-3, and possibly TRBD1, on 5 matching bases. CDR3 reads: CASSLGPLQADTQYF. The DNA reads TGTGCCAGCAGCTTGGGGCCTCTACAGGCAGATACGCAGTATTTT.